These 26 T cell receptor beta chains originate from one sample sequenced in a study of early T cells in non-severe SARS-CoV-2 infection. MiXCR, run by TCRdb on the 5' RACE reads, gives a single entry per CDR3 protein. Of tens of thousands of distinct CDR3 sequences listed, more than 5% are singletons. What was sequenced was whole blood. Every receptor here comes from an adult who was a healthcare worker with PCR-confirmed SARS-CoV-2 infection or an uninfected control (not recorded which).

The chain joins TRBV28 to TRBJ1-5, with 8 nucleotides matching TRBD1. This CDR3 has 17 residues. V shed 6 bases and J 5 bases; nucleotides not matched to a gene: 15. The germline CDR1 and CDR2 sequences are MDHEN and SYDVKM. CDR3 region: CASRFQGAAGGDQPQHF. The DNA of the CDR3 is TGTGCCAGCAGATTTCAGGGGGCGGCCGGTGGGGATCAGCCCCAGCATTTT.

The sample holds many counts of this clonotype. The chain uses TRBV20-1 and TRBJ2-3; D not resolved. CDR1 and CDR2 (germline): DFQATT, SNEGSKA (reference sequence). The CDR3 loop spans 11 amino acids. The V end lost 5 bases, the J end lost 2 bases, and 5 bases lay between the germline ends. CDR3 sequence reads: CSAENTDTQYF. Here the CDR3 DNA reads TGCAGTGCTGAGAACACAGATACGCAGTATTTT.

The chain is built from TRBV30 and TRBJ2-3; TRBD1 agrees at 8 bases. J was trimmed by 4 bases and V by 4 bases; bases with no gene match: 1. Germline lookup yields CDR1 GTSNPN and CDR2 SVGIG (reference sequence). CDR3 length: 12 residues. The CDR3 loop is CAWTGGPDTQYF. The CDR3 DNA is TGTGCCTGGACAGGGGGCCCAGATACGCAGTATTTT. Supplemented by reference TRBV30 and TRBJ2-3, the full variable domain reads SQTIHQWPATLVQPVGSPLSLECTVEGTSNPNLYWYRQAAGRGLQLLFYSVGIGQISSEVPQNLSASRPQDRQFILSSKKLLLSDSGFYLCAWTGGPDTQYFGPGTRLTVL.

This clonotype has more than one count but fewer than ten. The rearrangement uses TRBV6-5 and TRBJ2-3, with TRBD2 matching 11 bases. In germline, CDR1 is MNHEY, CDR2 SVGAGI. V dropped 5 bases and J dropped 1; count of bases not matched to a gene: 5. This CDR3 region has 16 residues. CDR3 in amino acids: CASSLLAGGGTDTQYF. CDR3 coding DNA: TGTGCCAGCAGTCTCCTAGCGGGAGGAGGCACAGATACGCAGTATTTT.

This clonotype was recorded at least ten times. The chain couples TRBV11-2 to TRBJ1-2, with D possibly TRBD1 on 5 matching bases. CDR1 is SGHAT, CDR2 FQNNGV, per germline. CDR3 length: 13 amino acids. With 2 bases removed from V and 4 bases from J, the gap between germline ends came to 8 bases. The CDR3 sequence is CASSLITGYGYTF. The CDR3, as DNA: TGTGCCAGCAGCTTAATCACAGGCTATGGCTACACCTTC.

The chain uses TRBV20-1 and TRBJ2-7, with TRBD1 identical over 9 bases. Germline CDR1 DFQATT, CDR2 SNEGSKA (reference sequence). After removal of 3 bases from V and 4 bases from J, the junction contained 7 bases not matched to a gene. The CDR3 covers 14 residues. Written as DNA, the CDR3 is TGCAGTGCTAGTTGGGACAGGGACTTTTACGAGCAGTACTTC. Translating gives CSASWDRDFYEQYF.

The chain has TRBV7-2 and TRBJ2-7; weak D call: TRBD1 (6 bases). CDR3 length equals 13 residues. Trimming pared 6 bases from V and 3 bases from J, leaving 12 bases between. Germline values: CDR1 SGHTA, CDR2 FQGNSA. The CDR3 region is CASSLTGNYEQYF. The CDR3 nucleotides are TGTGCCAGCAGTCTAACAGGGAACTACGAGCAGTACTTC.

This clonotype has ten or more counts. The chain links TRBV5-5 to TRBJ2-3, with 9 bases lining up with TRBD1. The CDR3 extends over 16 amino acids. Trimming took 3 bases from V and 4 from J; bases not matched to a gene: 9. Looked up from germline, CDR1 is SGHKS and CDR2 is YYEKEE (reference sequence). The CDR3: CASSSFSGTGSDTQYF. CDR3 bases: TGTGCCAGCAGCTCATTCTCCGGGACAGGGTCAGATACGCAGTATTTT.

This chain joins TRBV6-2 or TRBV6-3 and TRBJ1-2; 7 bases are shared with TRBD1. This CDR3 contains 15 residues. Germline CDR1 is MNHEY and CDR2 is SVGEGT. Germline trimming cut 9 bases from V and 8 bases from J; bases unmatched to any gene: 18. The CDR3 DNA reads TGTGCCAGTACTACCCCACAAAAGGGGGCGCCGGGCTACACCTTC. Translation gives CASTTPQKGAPGYTF.

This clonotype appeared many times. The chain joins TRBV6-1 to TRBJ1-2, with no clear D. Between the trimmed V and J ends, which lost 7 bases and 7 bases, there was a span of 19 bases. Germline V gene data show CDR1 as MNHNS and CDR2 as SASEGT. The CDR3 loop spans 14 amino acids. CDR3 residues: CASTQPGPRIGYTF. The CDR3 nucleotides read TGTGCCAGCACCCAACCCGGGCCCAGAATTGGCTACACCTTC.

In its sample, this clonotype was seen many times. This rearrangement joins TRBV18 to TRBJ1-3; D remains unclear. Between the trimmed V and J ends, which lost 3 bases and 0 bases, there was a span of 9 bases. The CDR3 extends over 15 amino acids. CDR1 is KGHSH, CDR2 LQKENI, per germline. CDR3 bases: TGTGCCAGCTCACCTGACATGGACTCTGGAAACACCATATATTTT. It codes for CASSPDMDSGNTIYF.

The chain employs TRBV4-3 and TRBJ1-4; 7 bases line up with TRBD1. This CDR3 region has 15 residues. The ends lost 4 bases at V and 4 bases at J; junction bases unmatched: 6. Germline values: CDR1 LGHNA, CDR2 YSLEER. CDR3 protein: CASSLTGQYNEKLFF. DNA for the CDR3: TGCGCCAGCAGCCTGACGGGACAGTATAATGAAAAACTGTTTTTT.

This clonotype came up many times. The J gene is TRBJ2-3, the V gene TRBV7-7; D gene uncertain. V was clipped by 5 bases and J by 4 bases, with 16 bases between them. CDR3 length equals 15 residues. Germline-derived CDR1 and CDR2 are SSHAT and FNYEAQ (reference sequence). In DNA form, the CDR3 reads TGTGCCAGCAGCCCAACCCCAGGACCGGCAGATACGCAGTATTTT. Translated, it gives CASSPTPGPADTQYF.

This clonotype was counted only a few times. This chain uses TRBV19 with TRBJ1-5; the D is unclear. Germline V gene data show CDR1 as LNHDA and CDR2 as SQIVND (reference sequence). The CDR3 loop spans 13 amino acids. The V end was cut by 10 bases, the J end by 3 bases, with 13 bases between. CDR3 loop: CATQPQNNQPQHF. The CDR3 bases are TGTGCCACCCAGCCACAGAACAATCAGCCCCAGCATTTT. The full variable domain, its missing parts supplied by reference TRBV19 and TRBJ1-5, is DGGITQSPKYLFRKEGQNVTLSCEQNLNHDAMYWYRQDPGQGLRLIYYSQIVNDFQKGDIAEGYSVSREKKESFPLTVTSAQKNPTAFYLCATQPQNNQPQHFGDGTRLSIL.

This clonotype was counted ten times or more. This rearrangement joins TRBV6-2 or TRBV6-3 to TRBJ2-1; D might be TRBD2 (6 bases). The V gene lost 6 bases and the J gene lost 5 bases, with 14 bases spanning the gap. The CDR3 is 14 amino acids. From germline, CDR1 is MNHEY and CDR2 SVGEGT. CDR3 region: CASSPGDRHNEQFF. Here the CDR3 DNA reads TGTGCCAGCAGCCCGGGGGACCGACACAATGAGCAGTTCTTC.

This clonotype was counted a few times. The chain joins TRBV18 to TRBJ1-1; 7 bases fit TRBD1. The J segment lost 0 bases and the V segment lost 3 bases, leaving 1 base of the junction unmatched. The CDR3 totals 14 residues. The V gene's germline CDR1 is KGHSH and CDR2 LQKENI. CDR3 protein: CASSPTGVNTEAFF. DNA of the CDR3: TGTGCCAGCTCACCTACAGGGGTGAACACTGAAGCTTTCTTT.

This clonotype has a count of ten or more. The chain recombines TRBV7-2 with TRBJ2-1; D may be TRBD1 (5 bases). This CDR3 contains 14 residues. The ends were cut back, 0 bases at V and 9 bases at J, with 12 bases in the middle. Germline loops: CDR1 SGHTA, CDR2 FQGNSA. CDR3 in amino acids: CASSLAPWGAEQFF. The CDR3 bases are TGTGCCAGCAGCTTAGCCCCCTGGGGCGCTGAGCAGTTCTTC.

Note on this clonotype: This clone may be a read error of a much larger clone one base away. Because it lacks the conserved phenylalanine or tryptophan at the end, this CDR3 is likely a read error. The chain's CDR3 is CASSLANGYTY. The CDR3 DNA reads as TGTGCCAGCAGCTTAGCGAATGGCTACACCTAC. This chain links TRBV7-2 with TRBJ1-2; D call uncertain. CDR1 and CDR2 (germline): SGHTA, FQGNSA. This CDR3 comprises 11 residues. V gave up 0 bases and J gave up 6 bases, with 2 bases separating them.

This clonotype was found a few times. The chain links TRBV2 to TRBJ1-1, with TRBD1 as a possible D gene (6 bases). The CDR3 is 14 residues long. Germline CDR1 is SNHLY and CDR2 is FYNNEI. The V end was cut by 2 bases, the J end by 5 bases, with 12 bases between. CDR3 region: CASSENRAWTEAFF. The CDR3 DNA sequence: TGTGCCAGCAGTGAAAACAGGGCGTGGACTGAAGCTTTCTTT.

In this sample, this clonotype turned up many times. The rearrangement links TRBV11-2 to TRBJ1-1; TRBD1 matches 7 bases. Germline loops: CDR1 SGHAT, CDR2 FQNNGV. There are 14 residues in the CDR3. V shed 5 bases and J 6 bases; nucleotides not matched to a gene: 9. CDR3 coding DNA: TGTGCCAGCAGCCCTCAACTGACAGGGTCTGAAGCTTTCTTT. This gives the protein CASSPQLTGSEAFF.

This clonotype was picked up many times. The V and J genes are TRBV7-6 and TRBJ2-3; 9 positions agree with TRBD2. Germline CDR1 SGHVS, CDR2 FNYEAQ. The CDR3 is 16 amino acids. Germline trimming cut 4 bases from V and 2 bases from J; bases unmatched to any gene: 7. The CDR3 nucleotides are TGTGCCAGCAGCTCCACCGGGACTAGCCCCACAGATACGCAGTATTTT. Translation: CASSSTGTSPTDTQYF.

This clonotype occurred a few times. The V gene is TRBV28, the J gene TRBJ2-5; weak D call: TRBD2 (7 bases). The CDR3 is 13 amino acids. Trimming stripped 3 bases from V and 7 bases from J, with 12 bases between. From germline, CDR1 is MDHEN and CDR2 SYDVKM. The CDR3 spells CASSLGGGWTQYF. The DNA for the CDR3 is TGTGCCAGCAGTTTGGGGGGGGGCTGGACCCAGTACTTC. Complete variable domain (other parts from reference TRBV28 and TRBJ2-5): DVKVTQSSRYLVKRTGEKVFLECVQDMDHENMFWYRQDPGLGLRLIYFSYDVKMKEKGDIPEGYSVSREKKERFSLILESASTNQTSMYLCASSLGGGWTQYFGPGTRLLVL.

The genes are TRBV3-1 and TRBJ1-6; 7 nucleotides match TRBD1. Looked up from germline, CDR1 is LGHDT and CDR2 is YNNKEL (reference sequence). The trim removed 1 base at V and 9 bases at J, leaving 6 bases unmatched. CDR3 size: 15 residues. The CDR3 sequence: CASSQGTGGTSPLHF. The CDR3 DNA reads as TGTGCCAGCAGCCAAGGGACAGGCGGAACTTCACCCCTCCACTTT.

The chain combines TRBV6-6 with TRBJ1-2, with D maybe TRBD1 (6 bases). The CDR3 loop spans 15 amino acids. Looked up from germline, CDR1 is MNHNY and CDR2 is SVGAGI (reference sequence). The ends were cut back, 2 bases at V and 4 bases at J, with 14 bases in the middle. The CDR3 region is CASSYEQGQGYGYTF. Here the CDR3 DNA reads TGTGCCAGCAGTTACGAACAGGGACAAGGCTATGGCTACACCTTC.

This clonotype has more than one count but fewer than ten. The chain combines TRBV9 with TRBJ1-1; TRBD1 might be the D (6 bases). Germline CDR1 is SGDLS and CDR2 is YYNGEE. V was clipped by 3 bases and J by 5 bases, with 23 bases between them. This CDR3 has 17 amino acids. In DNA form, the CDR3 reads TGTGCCAGCAGCGCGGGGGCCAACGTCCGTCGACCTACTGAAGCTTTCTTT. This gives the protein CASSAGANVRRPTEAFF.

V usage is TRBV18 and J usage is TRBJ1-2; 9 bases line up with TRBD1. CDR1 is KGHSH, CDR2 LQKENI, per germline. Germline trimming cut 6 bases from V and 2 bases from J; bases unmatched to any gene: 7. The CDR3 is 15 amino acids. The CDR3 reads CASSPPGTGNYGYTF. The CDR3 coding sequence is TGTGCCAGCTCGCCCCCCGGGACAGGGAACTATGGCTACACCTTC.